This T cell receptor beta chain was retrieved from a study of T cell changes during pregnancy in multiple sclerosis. Sequencing was performed with immunoSEQ multiplex PCR; in TCRdb, only in-frame clones are kept and a portion is missing. The sample lists around 32,000 clones; 90% to 95% were seen once. The source is a female donor in good health, enrolled as a control in a pregnancy study. This specimen was CD8+ T cells from peripheral blood mononuclear cells, taken in the second trimester of pregnancy.

The CDR3 region has the DNA TGTGCCAGTAGTGCCCGGGGGGGACCTGCCGAAGCTTTCTTT. Protein sequence: CASSARGGPAEAFF. This chain connects TRBV19 to TRBJ1-1; possibly TRBD1 for D (5 bases). Germline V gives CDR1 LNHDA, CDR2 SQIVND (reference sequence). V lost 5 bases and J 8 bases, leaving 18 bases between the germline ends. This CDR3 has 14 amino acids.